A selection of T cell receptor beta chains follows, all from one sample in a study of CD4 T cells in relation to SARS-CoV-2 and coronaviruses. Sequenced by immunoSEQ multiplex PCR; TCRdb stores in-frame clones only, minus some. This table holds 9,500 to 12,000 clones, about 68% found once. Their antigens remain unidentified. Sequenced material: CD4+ T cells from PBMCs, cultured in vitro. These receptors came from a human donor in good health. The CDR3 runs from the conserved cysteine through the conserved F or W. The D gene is left open where the match is weak. Size tells how often a clone was seen (once, few, many) or the class of an expanded clone, and some rows leave it out.

size: -; length: 15; V: TRBV3-1/TRBV3-2; J: TRBJ1-2; D: -; CDR3: CASSQVFGTPYGYTF; DNA: TGTGCCAGCAGCCAAGTATTCGGCACCCCTTATGGCTACACCTTC
size: -; length: 15; V: TRBV5-5; J: TRBJ2-1; D: -; CDR3: CASSRSGASAWEQFF; DNA: TGTGCCAGCAGCCGGTCGGGGGCTAGTGCGTGGGAGCAGTTCTTC
size: -; length: 16; V: TRBV7-2; J: TRBJ2-2; D: -; CDR3: CASSRYREIRTGELFF; DNA: TGTGCCAGCAGCCGGTACAGGGAGATTAGGACCGGGGAGCTGTTTTTT
size: -; length: 14; V: TRBV6-2/TRBV6-3; J: TRBJ2-1; D: TRBD2; CDR3: CASSYSRLAGVLLF; DNA: TGTGCCAGCAGTTACTCGAGGCTAGCGGGAGTCTTACTCTTC
size: -; length: 12; V: TRBV12-3/TRBV12-4; J: TRBJ1-2; D: -; CDR3: CASSPQGAGYTF; DNA: TGTGCCAGCAGTCCACAGGGTGCGGGCTACACCTTC
size: -; length: 15; V: TRBV7-2; J: TRBJ2-3; D: -; CDR3: CASSLAGQYTDTQYF; DNA: TGTGCCAGCAGCTTGGCCGGGCAATACACAGATACGCAGTATTTT
size: -; length: 16; V: TRBV19; J: TRBJ2-1; D: TRBD1; CDR3: CASSIVWRTGYNEQFF; DNA: TGTGCCAGTAGTATAGTGTGGCGGACAGGGTACAATGAGCAGTTCTTC
size: -; length: 15; V: TRBV24-1; J: TRBJ2-5; D: TRBD1; CDR3: CATSGGGQGVETQYF; DNA: TGTGCCACCAGTGGGGGGGGACAGGGTGTGGAGACCCAGTACTTC
size: -; length: 17; V: TRBV14; J: TRBJ2-3; D: TRBD1; CDR3: CASSQGLGWDRNDTQYF; DNA: TGTGCCAGCAGCCAAGGGTTGGGGTGGGACAGGAACGATACGCAGTATTTT
size: medium-sized; length: 18; V: TRBV4-2; J: TRBJ1-2; D: -; CDR3: CASSQDRSGTVANYGYTF; DNA: TGTGCCAGCAGCCAAGATCGGTCAGGTACAGTAGCTAACTATGGCTACACCTTC
size: -; length: 17; V: TRBV11-2; J: TRBJ2-2; D: -; CDR3: CASSLGLAILNTGELFF; DNA: TGTGCCAGCAGCTTAGGCCTCGCCATCCTGAACACCGGGGAGCTGTTTTTT
size: once; length: 17; V: TRBV5-4; J: TRBJ2-1; D: TRBD2; CDR3: CASSNQGLAGGIGEQFF; DNA: TGTGCCAGCAGCAACCAAGGACTAGCGGGAGGAATAGGTGAGCAGTTCTTC
size: -; length: 15; V: TRBV7-2; J: TRBJ2-5; D: TRBD2; CDR3: CASSLVSGGQETQYF; DNA: TGTGCCAGCAGCTTAGTTAGCGGGGGGCAAGAGACCCAGTACTTC
size: -; length: 17; V: TRBV19; J: TRBJ1-6; D: TRBD1; CDR3: CASSTRTGKGENSPLHF; DNA: TGTGCCAGTAGTACCCGGACAGGGAAGGGTGAGAATTCACCCCTCCACTTT
size: -; length: 11; V: TRBV7-3; J: TRBJ2-3; D: -; CDR3: CASSDENTQYF; DNA: TGTGCCAGCAGCGACGAAAATACGCAGTATTTT
size: -; length: 13; V: TRBV30; J: TRBJ1-1; D: -; CDR3: CAWSPSEYTEAFF; DNA: TGTGCCTGGAGCCCATCAGAGTACACTGAAGCTTTCTTT
size: -; length: 15; V: TRBV7-2; J: TRBJ2-5; D: TRBD2; CDR3: CASRGTSGGLETQYF; DNA: TGTGCCAGCAGGGGCACTAGCGGGGGGCTGGAGACCCAGTACTTC
size: -; length: 16; V: TRBV10-3; J: TRBJ1-1; D: TRBD1; CDR3: CATGGRAGGANTEAFF; DNA: TGTGCCACTGGAGGTAGGGCAGGGGGCGCGAACACTGAAGCTTTCTTT
size: -; length: 15; V: TRBV7-2; J: TRBJ1-6; D: TRBD1; CDR3: CASSGRDSYNSPLHF; DNA: TGTGCCAGCAGCGGCCGGGACAGTTATAATTCACCCCTCCACTTT
size: few; length: 13; V: TRBV5-1; J: TRBJ2-7; D: -; CDR3: CASSPDSFYEQYF; DNA: TGCGCCAGCAGCCCTGACTCGTTCTACGAGCAGTACTTC
size: -; length: 14; V: TRBV2; J: TRBJ1-5; D: -; CDR3: CASSEESSNQPQHF; DNA: TGTGCCAGCAGTGAAGAGTCCAGCAATCAGCCCCAGCATTTT
size: -; length: 15; V: TRBV4-1; J: TRBJ2-2; D: -; CDR3: CASRDTIISTGELFF; DNA: TGCGCCAGCCGTGACACCATAATCTCGACCGGGGAGCTGTTTTTT
size: -; length: 13; V: TRBV19; J: TRBJ1-2; D: TRBD1; CDR3: CASSKDREGGYTF; DNA: TGTGCCAGTAGTAAGGACAGGGAAGGTGGCTACACCTTC
size: -; length: 16; V: TRBV5-1; J: TRBJ2-2; D: -; CDR3: CASSLVGQPLTGELFF; DNA: TGCGCCAGCAGCTTGGTGGGCCAGCCACTCACCGGGGAGCTGTTTTTT
size: few; length: 14; V: TRBV7-9; J: TRBJ1-5; D: -; CDR3: CASSLAGGEEPQHF; DNA: TGTGCCAGCAGCTTAGCAGGCGGCGAGGAGCCCCAGCATTTT
size: -; length: 13; V: TRBV14; J: TRBJ2-7; D: -; CDR3: CASSRPTSDEQYF; DNA: TGTGCCAGCAGCCGCCCCACCTCCGACGAGCAGTACTTC
size: -; length: 15; V: TRBV10-3; J: TRBJ1-4; D: TRBD1; CDR3: CAISERGQGIEKLFF; DNA: TGTGCCATCAGTGAAAGAGGACAGGGTATAGAAAAACTGTTTTTT
size: -; length: 15; V: TRBV19; J: TRBJ1-3; D: -; CDR3: CASNQGSFSGNTIYF; DNA: TGTGCCAGTAATCAGGGCTCGTTCTCTGGAAACACCATATATTTT
size: -; length: 12; V: TRBV29-1; J: TRBJ2-3; D: TRBD1; CDR3: CSGGQVPDTQYF; DNA: TGCAGCGGTGGACAGGTCCCGGATACGCAGTATTTT
size: once; length: 16; V: TRBV4-2; J: TRBJ2-6; D: -; CDR3: CASSQDLQSGANVLTF; DNA: TGTGCCAGCAGCCAAGATCTCCAGTCTGGGGCCAACGTCCTGACTTTC
size: -; length: 12; V: TRBV28; J: TRBJ1-6; D: -; CDR3: CASRAGAGPLHF; DNA: TGTGCCAGCAGGGCAGGGGCGGGTCCCCTCCACTTT